A selection of T cell receptor beta chains follows, all from one sample in a study of blood T cell repertoires in COVID-19. Data came from immunoSEQ multiplex PCR; TCRdb stores just in-frame clones and leaves some out. Here the sample spans over 200,000 clones, roughly 86% being singletons. The material sequenced was peripheral blood. Receptors originate from a woman aged 60-75 years with acute or convalescent COVID-19. Both conserved end residues are part of each CDR3. The D gene is left open where the match is weak. The size field is filled for only some rows; it gives once, few, many or a size class.

cdr3_aa cdr3_nt j_call v_call d_call clone_size
CASLDLYQETQYF TGTGCCAGCCTGGACTTGTACCAAGAGACCCAGTACTTC TRBJ2-5 TRBV27 - -
CASSLAQASYNEQFF TGTGCCAGCAGCCTGGCACAGGCCTCCTACAATGAGCAGTTCTTC TRBJ2-1 TRBV3-1/TRBV3-2 - -
CASYGTGDTEAFF TGCGCCAGCTACGGGACAGGGGACACTGAAGCTTTCTTT TRBJ1-1 TRBV10-1 TRBD1 -
CASSSMRTVSGSYGYTF TGTGCCAGCAGCTCAATGCGGACAGTTTCAGGGAGCTATGGCTACACCTTC TRBJ1-2 TRBV7-2 - -
CASSSVGHLGVATNEKLFF TGTGCCAGCAGTTCTGTGGGACACTTAGGGGTGGCAACTAATGAAAAACTGTTTTTT TRBJ1-4 TRBV6-2/TRBV6-3 - -
CASSRGQGVTGELFF TGCGCCAGCAGCAGGGGACAGGGGGTCACCGGGGAGCTGTTTTTT TRBJ2-2 TRBV5-1 TRBD1 once
CASRPTGYTEAFF TGTGCCAGCAGACCCACAGGGTATACTGAAGCTTTCTTT TRBJ1-1 TRBV5-6 - -
CASSHLNSILNTEAFF TGTGCCAGCAGCCATTTGAACAGCATTCTGAACACTGAAGCTTTCTTT TRBJ1-1 TRBV14 - -
CALTGQGTSPLHF TGTGCCTTGACTGGACAGGGCACTTCACCCCTCCACTTT TRBJ1-6 TRBV30 TRBD1 -
CASGPGQNYEQYF TGTGCTAGTGGCCCGGGACAGAACTACGAGCAGTACTTC TRBJ2-7 TRBV12-5 TRBD1 -
CASSFLGDFVNEQFF TGCGCCAGCAGCTTTTTAGGGGATTTTGTGAATGAGCAGTTCTTC TRBJ2-1 TRBV5-1 - -
CASSSQGGRDEQYF TGCGCCAGCAGTTCACAGGGGGGACGGGACGAGCAGTACTTC TRBJ2-7 TRBV10-2 TRBD1 -
CARQGFGYLNTEAFF TGTGCCAGGCAGGGTTTCGGCTATTTGAACACTGAAGCTTTCTTT TRBJ1-1 TRBV2 - few
CASSLHGSGYGYTF TGTGCCAGCAGCTTACACGGGTCTGGCTATGGCTACACCTTC TRBJ1-2 TRBV7-2 - -
CATNRQETVNYGYTF TGTGCCACCAATAGACAGGAAACAGTTAACTATGGCTACACCTTC TRBJ1-2 TRBV2 - -
CASSSAGGLMGETQYF TGTGCCAGCTCCTCAGCGGGGGGGCTTATGGGAGAGACCCAGTACTTC TRBJ2-5 TRBV9 TRBD2 -
CASSLSYSSNYGYTF TGTGCCAGCAGTTTATCCTACAGTTCTAACTATGGCTACACCTTC TRBJ1-2 TRBV27 - -
CASSLGQPSEAFF TGTGCCAGCAGTTTAGGACAGCCCTCCGAAGCTTTCTTT TRBJ1-1 TRBV28 - -
CASGLFRLSRDTGPNQPQHF TGTGCTAGTGGTTTGTTTCGGCTATCTCGGGACACTGGCCCAAATCAGCCCCAGCATTTT TRBJ1-5 TRBV12-5 - few
CASSLWGGDEKLFF TGTGCCAGCAGCTTGTGGGGGGGCGATGAAAAACTGTTTTTT TRBJ1-4 TRBV5-6 - -
CASSLGTGGNTIYF TGTGCCAGCAGCTTGGGGACAGGGGGAAACACCATATATTTT TRBJ1-3 TRBV5-6 TRBD1 -
CASSTLNTEAFF TGTGCCAGCAGCACTTTGAACACTGAAGCTTTCTTT TRBJ1-1 TRBV6-5 - -
CASHKNTEAFF TGTGCCAGCCACAAGAACACTGAAGCTTTCTTT TRBJ1-1 TRBV12-3/TRBV12-4 - -
CATPGPALETQYF TGTGCCACGCCAGGGCCAGCCTTAGAGACCCAGTACTTC TRBJ2-5 TRBV5-6 - -
CASSQLAVGEAFF TGCGCCAGCAGCCAACTGGCGGTTGGTGAAGCTTTCTTT TRBJ1-1 TRBV4-1 - -
CASSSGQSQRTEAFF TGCGCCAGCAGCTCCGGACAGTCTCAGCGAACTGAAGCTTTCTTT TRBJ1-1 TRBV5-1 - -
CASSESRGQGTEAFF TGTGCCAGCAGTGAATCCCGAGGACAGGGAACTGAAGCTTTCTTT TRBJ1-1 TRBV2 TRBD1 -
CASSQGDRSSGANVLTF TGTGCCAGCAGCCAAGGGGACAGGAGCTCTGGGGCCAACGTCCTGACTTTC TRBJ2-6 TRBV3-1/TRBV3-2 TRBD1 -
CASSLEQISGANVLTF TGTGCCAGCAGCTTAGAACAGATCTCTGGGGCCAACGTCCTGACTTTC TRBJ2-6 TRBV7-9 - -
CASSLDQGQPQHF TGTGCTAGCAGCTTAGATCAGGGACAGCCCCAGCATTTT TRBJ1-5 TRBV7-7 - -
CASSLADGRRGYTF TGTGCCAGCAGCTTGGCCGACGGCCGGAGGGGCTACACCTTC TRBJ1-2 TRBV5-5 - -
CASSRTDSYEQYF TGTGCCAGCAGCCGGACAGACTCCTACGAGCAGTACTTC TRBJ2-7 TRBV27 - -
CATSRATVANQPQHF TGTGCCACCAGCAGAGCGACAGTTGCCAATCAGCCCCAGCATTTT TRBJ1-5 TRBV15 - -
CASSNPGGRAPSYNSPLHF TGTGCCAGTAGTAACCCCGGCGGGAGGGCACCCTCCTATAATTCACCCCTCCACTTT TRBJ1-6 TRBV19 - -
CASSPGPQAGSGNTIYF TGCGCCAGCAGCCCTGGGCCCCAGGCAGGGTCTGGAAACACCATATATTTT TRBJ1-3 TRBV4-3 - -
CASPKQGGGETQYF TGTGCCAGTCCCAAGCAGGGGGGCGGGGAGACCCAGTACTTC TRBJ2-5 TRBV6-5 - -
CASSFDRLAKNIQYF TGTGCCAGCAGTTTCGACAGATTAGCCAAAAACATTCAGTACTTC TRBJ2-4 TRBV27 - -
CASSLRNYGYTF TGTGCCAGCAGTTTACGGAACTATGGCTACACCTTC TRBJ1-2 TRBV28 - -
CASLGGENSPLHF TGCGCCAGCCTAGGGGGAGAGAATTCACCCCTCCACTTT TRBJ1-6 TRBV23-1 - -
CASSIGVGQGNVATQYF TGTGCCAGTAGTATAGGGGTTGGACAGGGGAACGTCGCTACGCAGTATTTT TRBJ2-3 TRBV19 TRBD1 -
CASSDTGDTEAFF TGTGCCAGCAGTGATACAGGAGACACTGAAGCTTTCTTT TRBJ1-1 TRBV2 - once
CASSITGVYNSPLHF TGTGCCAGTAGTATCACAGGGGTTTATAATTCACCCCTCCACTTT TRBJ1-6 TRBV19 TRBD1 few
CASSYGDRVTGYTF TGTGCCAGCAGTTACGGGGACAGGGTGACCGGCTACACCTTC TRBJ1-2 TRBV6-5 TRBD1 -
CASSPTSGGAETQYF TGTGCCAGCTCACCGACTAGCGGGGGGGCCGAGACCCAGTACTTC TRBJ2-5 TRBV18 TRBD2 -
CASSPTSFTQYF TGTGCCAGCAGTCCAACTAGCTTTACGCAGTATTTT TRBJ2-3 TRBV7-2 - -
CASSDPGGEQPQHF TGTGCCAGTAGCGATCCAGGGGGTGAACAGCCCCAGCATTTT TRBJ1-5 TRBV19 TRBD1 -
CASSLGRGRGSNQPQHF TGTGCCAGCAGCTTGGGCAGGGGGCGCGGAAGCAATCAGCCCCAGCATTTT TRBJ1-5 TRBV11-2 TRBD1 -
CASSLDQRGSDEQFF TGTGCCAGCAGCTTAGACCAGCGGGGAAGCGATGAGCAGTTCTTC TRBJ2-1 TRBV11-2 TRBD2 -
CASSLELDSYGYTF TGCGCCAGCAGCTTGGAACTTGACTCCTATGGCTACACCTTC TRBJ1-2 TRBV5-1 - -
CASSQGADTEAFF TGTGCCAGCAGCCAGGGGGCGGACACTGAAGCTTTCTTT TRBJ1-1 TRBV7-9 TRBD1 -
CASSSRQGTLNTEAFF TGTGCCAGCAGTTCGCGACAGGGGACTTTGAACACTGAAGCTTTCTTT TRBJ1-1 TRBV28 TRBD1 -
CASSPPLAGGEYAYEQYF TGTGCCAGCAGTCCCCCCCTAGCGGGAGGCGAATATGCCTACGAGCAGTACTTC TRBJ2-7 TRBV28 TRBD2 few
CASKSGPSGGDNEQFF TGTGCCAGCAAGAGCGGGCCTAGCGGGGGAGACAATGAGCAGTTCTTC TRBJ2-1 TRBV2 TRBD2 -
CASSQSVADTSTDTQYF TGTGCCAGCAGCCAATCTGTAGCGGACACTAGCACAGATACGCAGTATTTT TRBJ2-3 TRBV16 - -
CASSFAGDLLNTGELFF TGTGCCAGCAGCTTTGCGGGGGACCTCCTGAACACCGGGGAGCTGTTTTTT TRBJ2-2 TRBV5-4 TRBD2 -